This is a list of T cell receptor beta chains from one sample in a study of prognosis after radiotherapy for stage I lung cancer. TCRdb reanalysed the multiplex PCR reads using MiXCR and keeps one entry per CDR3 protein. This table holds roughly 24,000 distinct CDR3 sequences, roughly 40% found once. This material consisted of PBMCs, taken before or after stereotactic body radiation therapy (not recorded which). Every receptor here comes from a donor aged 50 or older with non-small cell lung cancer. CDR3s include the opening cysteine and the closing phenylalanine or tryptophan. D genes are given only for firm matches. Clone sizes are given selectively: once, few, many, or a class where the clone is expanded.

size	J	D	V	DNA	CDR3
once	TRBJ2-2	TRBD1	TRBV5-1	TGCGCCAGCGCAAGACCGGGACAGGGGTCGTCCGGGGAGCTGTTTTTT	CASARPGQGSSGELFF
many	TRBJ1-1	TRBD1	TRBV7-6	TGTGCCAGCAGCTCGGGACAGGGCAACACTGAAGCTTTCTTT	CASSSGQGNTEAFF
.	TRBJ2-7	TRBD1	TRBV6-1	TGTGCCAGAAGTAGGGGACAGGGGATGTACGAGAAGTACTTC	CARSRGQGMYEKYF
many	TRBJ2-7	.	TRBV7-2	TGTGCCAGCAGCTTAGTGGGACCGGTTGACGACGAGCAGTACTTC	CASSLVGPVDDEQYF
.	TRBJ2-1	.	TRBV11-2	TGTGCCAGCAACCTCCCAGGGCCACTATACAATGAGCAGTTCTTC	CASNLPGPLYNEQFF
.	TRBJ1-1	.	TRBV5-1	TGCGCCAGAAGCTACGGTGGGACTGAAGCTTTCTTT	CARSYGGTEAFF
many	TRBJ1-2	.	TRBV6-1	TGTGCCAGCAGCCCGGGACCAGACTATGGCTACACCTTC	CASSPGPDYGYTF
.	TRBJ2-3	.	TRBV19	TGTGCCAGTATTCCACAGGGGGCTCTAGCGGGGGCAGGAGGTACGCAGTATTTT	CASIPQGALAGAGGTQYF
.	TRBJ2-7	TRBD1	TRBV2	TGTGCCAGCTCCCAAGGACAGGGGAGCTACGAGCAATACTTC	CASSQGQGSYEQYF
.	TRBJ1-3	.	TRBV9	TGTGCCAGCAGCGAACGGGCGCGGGGTGACTACGGAAACACCATATATTTT	CASSERARGDYGNTIYF
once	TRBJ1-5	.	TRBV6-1	TGTGCCAGCAGTGCCGGGGACGGAAATCAGCCCCAGCATTTT	CASSAGDGNQPQHF
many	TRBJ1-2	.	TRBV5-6	TGTGCCAGCAGCTCGGGTAACTATGGCTACACCTTC	CASSSGNYGYTF
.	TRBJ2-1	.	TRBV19	TGTGTCAGTAGTATCGACAGAGACGATGAGCAGTTCTTC	CVSSIDRDDEQFF
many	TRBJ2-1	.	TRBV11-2	TGTGCCAGCAGCTTAGAGATCTCACTCAATGAGCAGTTCTTC	CASSLEISLNEQFF
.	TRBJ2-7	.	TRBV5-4	TGTGCCAGCAGCTTGGGGCCGGAAAGTGGGGCCGAGCAGTACTTC	CASSLGPESGAEQYF
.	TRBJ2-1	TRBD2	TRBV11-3	TGTGCCAGCAGCCCCCAAAGCGGGAGCAATGAGCAGTTCTTC	CASSPQSGSNEQFF
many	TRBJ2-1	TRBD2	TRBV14	TGTGCCAGCAGCCGGGGACTAGCGGGAGGGTATTCTGAGCAGTTCTTC	CASSRGLAGGYSEQFF
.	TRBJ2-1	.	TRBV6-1	TGTGCCAACAGTGTCGGTCGATACAATGAGCAGTTCTTC	CANSVGRYNEQFF
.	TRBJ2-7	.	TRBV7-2	TGTGCCAGCAGCTTAGTTGGGAGGTGTGACGAGCAGTACTTC	CASSLVGRCDEQYF
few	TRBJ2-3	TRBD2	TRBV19	TGTGCCAGTAGCACCGGGACTAGCGGGACCCCAGATACGCAGTATTTT	CASSTGTSGTPDTQYF
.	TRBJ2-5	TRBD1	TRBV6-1	TGTGCCAGCACCAGTGCTAGGGACAGTCCCGTTCTCCCCTTC	CASTSARDSPVLPF
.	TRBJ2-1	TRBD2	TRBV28	TGTGCCAGCAGTTTATGGGGTAGCGGGAGGTACAATGAGCAGTTCTTC	CASSLWGSGRYNEQFF
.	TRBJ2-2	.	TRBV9	TGTGCCAGCAGCATCTCCGGGACACTCAACACCGGGGAGCTCTTTTTT	CASSISGTLNTGELFF
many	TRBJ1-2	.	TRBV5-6	TGTGCCAGCAGCCCCGCAGGGGACTATGGCTACACCTTC	CASSPAGDYGYTF
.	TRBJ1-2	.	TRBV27	TGTGCCAGCAGTTTTTCAGGGCTCTATGGCTACACCTTC	CASSFSGLYGYTF
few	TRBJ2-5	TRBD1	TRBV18	TGTGCCAGCTCACCACCGGGGACAGGGAAAGAGACCCAGTACTTC	CASSPPGTGKETQYF
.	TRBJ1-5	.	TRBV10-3	TGTGCCATCAGTGAGCGGACAGAGGCGGGTCAGCCCCAGCATTTT	CAISERTEAGQPQHF